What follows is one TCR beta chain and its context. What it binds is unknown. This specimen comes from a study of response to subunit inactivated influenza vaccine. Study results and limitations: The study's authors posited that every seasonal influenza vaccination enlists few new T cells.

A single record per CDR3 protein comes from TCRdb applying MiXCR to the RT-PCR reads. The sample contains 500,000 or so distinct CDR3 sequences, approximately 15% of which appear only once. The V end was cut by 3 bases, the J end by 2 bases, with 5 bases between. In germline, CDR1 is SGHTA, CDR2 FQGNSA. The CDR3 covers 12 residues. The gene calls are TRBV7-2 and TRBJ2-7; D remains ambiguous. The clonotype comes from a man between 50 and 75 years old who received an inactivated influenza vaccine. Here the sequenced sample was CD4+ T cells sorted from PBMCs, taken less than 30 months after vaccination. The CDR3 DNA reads TGTGCCAGCAGCTTTACAACCTACGAGCAGTACTTC. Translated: CASSFTTYEQYF.